This TCR beta chain stems from a study of identical twins (dated by TCRdb to 2016 to 2017). With respect to the entire study: To test whether fetal clonotypes persist, this study deep-sequenced TCR alpha and beta repertoires from monozygotic twins, from unrelated adults of various ages, and from cord blood. To rule out contamination, replicate twin experiments were performed at different times with different library preparation protocols. What the work shows at the level of the full study, not this receptor alone: Fewer insertions were carried by abundant cord blood beta clonotypes, a similar but weaker trend appeared in young adult naive repertoires, and no such trend appeared in memory repertoires. Compared with coincidental sharing between unrelated individuals, an excess of low generation-probability sequences was observed among out-of-frame TCR alpha sequences shared between twins. A weaker excess of twin sharing was found in beta out-of-frame sequences because the signal-to-noise ratio was lowered by fewer shared sequences. Zero-insertion analyses could be partly confounded by invariant T cells such as MAIT and iNKT, though diverse VJ usage argued against such confounding for most clonotypes. In monozygotic twins, out-of-frame TCR alpha sharing was systematically underestimated by recombination models, although the models agreed with sharing between unrelated individuals. Conclusions relied on cross-sectional statistical analysis, since the same donors could not be followed over many years.

Every donor was a healthy Caucasian. The twin cohort comprised three pairs of female monozygotic twins, all aged roughly 18 to 29 years. Peripheral blood mononuclear cells were used as the source from which RNA for TCR libraries was isolated. The CDR3, from cysteine to phenylalanine, totals 12 residues. Only the CDR3 portion is preserved as DNA: 36 bases, with reading frame beginning at the first base. The germline V gene (reference sequence) specifies SEHNR as CDR1 and FQNEAQ as CDR2. V gives up 7 bases and J gives up 4 bases, and the segment between their germline ends measures 11 bases. Library method: 5' RACE. The sequencer was an Illumina HiSeq 2000. Template switching added a universal primer binding site, and the final cDNA carried a unique molecular identifier that allowed TCR cDNA molecules to be counted accurately. Specific primers in the conserved constant-segment region were used to synthesize first-strand cDNA for TCR alpha and beta chains. To control for contamination, every cDNA library was double barcoded, receiving both a SMART-Mk sample barcode and Illumina barcodes. TruSeq adapter sequences along with Illumina sample barcodes were introduced in two successive PCR steps. Sequencing of the TCR alpha and beta cDNA libraries was done on the Illumina HiSeq platform using custom primers. On the authors' methods: Raw reads were processed with MiGEC to extract unique molecular identifiers, and MiXCR was used to determine CDR3 positions. Recombination models were inferred per individual with the repgenHMM and IGoR tools using an EM algorithm. Shared clonotype analysis was performed with the tcR package in R, normalizing sharing by the product of cloneset sizes. To study raw recombination without the effects of thymic and clonal selection, out-of-frame nonproductive sequences were analyzed. TCRdb took the public reads, trimmed them with fastp at Q25, ran MiXCR for clone calling and kept in-frame beta chains. Rows with a matching CDR3 protein are joined into one entry that keeps the most common DNA and genes. The V and J calls and clone size come from TCRdb's table, not from the authors' own analysis. This sample holds some 500,000 distinct CDR3 sequences; 9.6% were observed only once. The ten largest clonotypes hold roughly 3.2% of the sample.

This clonotype has ten or more counts. The antigen it recognizes is unknown. No base quality values were provided; no much bigger clone lies one nucleotide off. A further study also used this sample, focusing on yellow fever vaccine responses in identical twins. That second publication adds: According to the authors, in identical twins the way T cells responded to vaccination appeared partly convergent and partly personalized. In identical twins, the study followed T cell clones that responded to the vaccine with precision.

The TCR was taken from a young woman in good health. Sample: PBMCs. The V and J segments used are TRBV7-9 and TRBJ2-7; the D segment cannot be called with confidence. The bases are TGTGCCAGCACCTTCCGTGGGTACGAGCAGTACTTC. It translates as CASTFRGYEQYF.